This entry features one T cell receptor (beta chain) sequence. What it recognizes is unknown. The treatment denotes: roughly 18 received Ad26.COV2.S at low or high dose, single or two shots; 5 received placebo; per-sample allocation not given. The study sampled participants on day 63 after the first vaccine or placebo injection. At a Boston site, the person donating was an adult of 18-55 years. Ad26 vector vaccine expressed Wuhan-strain SARS-CoV-2 spike. This entry belongs to a study of Ad26.COV2.S vaccination and SARS-CoV-2 variants. From germline, CDR1 is SGDLS and CDR2 YYNGEE. The CDR3 spans 14 residues. The V gene lost 0 bases and the J gene lost 2 bases, with 8 bases spanning the gap. TCRdb's copy holds only in-frame clones and misses some; the assay was immunoSEQ multiplex PCR. The data contain fewer than 400,000 clones, around 85% of them seen just once; the ten biggest clones take up approximately 3.7%.

Study observations and caveats: Compared with placebo recipients, vaccine recipients had higher spike-specific TCR breadth. For non-spike TCRs, breadth in vaccine recipients resembled that in placebo recipients.

The specimen was peripheral blood, collected in a trial of Ad26.COV2.S vaccine versus placebo. This clonotype originated in a person between 18 and 65 years old who received the Ad26.COV2.S COVID-19 vaccine or a placebo. The chain carries TRBV9 and TRBJ1-1; D call uncertain. Written as DNA, the CDR3 is TGTGCCAGCAGCGTAGTACAGCCAAACACTGAAGCTTTCTTT. It specifies CASSVVQPNTEAFF.